This paragraph reports one T cell receptor beta chain. The target of this receptor is not known. Per-base quality was not reported, and no clone a single base away is much larger than it. This specimen comes from a study of cytomegalovirus exposure and HLA in healthy donors (dated by TCRdb to the late 2010s). Study-wide context: In an earlier analysis of approximately 640 of the donors, 276 Gb of sequence data and 117 million unique TCR beta sequences from about 179 million T cells were reported. Using immunosequencing, the study profiled T cell repertoires from fewer than 850 subjects and related those repertoires to cytomegalovirus serostatus. The aim of the study was to test whether cataloging public T cell receptors could identify signatures of past pathogen exposure. The number of donors typed differed by locus, with about 629-630 for A, B, C, DRB1 and DQB1, over 500 for DQA1, over 600 for DPA1, and 400 to 490 for DPB1. The genetic ancestry cluster associated with self-reported Caucasian donors included 80% to 90% of the 300 to 450 genotyped donors. The study combined high-throughput TCR immunosequencing, statistical association of individual TCRs with disease status, and machine learning to predict cytomegalovirus infection status. Class I and class II HLA loci were covered by the typing at four-digit resolution. In an earlier analysis of 550 to 700 of the donors, high-throughput TCR beta sequencing was used to judge whether each TCR beta V gene segment behaved as functional or pseudogenic. Donor age, sex, ethnicity and CMV serostatus were compiled together with the repertoire data. Every discovery cohort repertoire had been produced on one sequencing platform. In a later analysis, previously published TCR beta repertoires from 550 to 750 donors were re-analyzed and high-resolution HLA genotyping was added so that TCR occurrence patterns could be studied. Roughly 5 DR-DQ haplotypes were handled as single units for association and clustering, since linkage in the cohort was strong. Among roughly 370 genotyped donors of the cohort, an average of 235,054 unique TCR beta nucleotide sequences were sequenced per donor, 15% to 20% of them non-productive. In a later genetic analysis, genome-wide SNP genotypes for about 55% of the roughly 700 donors were used, and that subset was treated as a discovery cohort. The later analysis used no new phenotypic data to find candidate immune exposures, relying instead on TCR beta sequences and their occurrence across donors. Along with the roughly 670-subject first cohort, a separate validation cohort of roughly 110 different subjects was used. About 300 gigabases of sequencing data and approximately 92 million unique TCR sequences made up an early release that covered several hundred HLA-typed donors. Study-wide conclusions, independent of this receptor: Most TCR sequences were observed very rarely across donors, whereas some public TCRs were present in many individuals. The authors suggested that the approach could potentially be extended to other disease states and immunological phenotypes. Broadly in line with IMGT annotations, most TCR beta V segments showed up in productive rearrangements about 90% or about 30% of the time in an earlier analysis of 450 to 600 of the donors. The only immune exposure information available for the cohort was CMV serostatus. V-gene and J-gene trimming of TCR beta chains was associated with a missense DCLRE1C variant in a later genetic analysis, and the association was replicated in an independent cohort. Specific HLA alleles were associated with over 15,000 TCR beta sequences at a false discovery rate of 0.05 in a later analysis. Compared with equally common non-associated chains, HLA-associated TCR beta chains in a later analysis were more clonally expanded and had lower generation probabilities. In the study, some 180 TCR beta chains were listed as associated with cytomegalovirus. Linkage disequilibrium might explain the correlated functional status among segregating V segments, but an unknown experimental factor could not be excluded. Some IMGT-functional V segments, including TRBV6-2 and TRBV6-3, could not be told apart with the 87-base-pair reads, so those segments were excluded. According to a later analysis, TCR association rates differed among HLA loci, with DRB1 alleles showing the most associated TCRs and HLA-C alleles showing the fewest. A group of highly shared sequence variants was considered likely to be a technical artifact of the sequencing pipeline. In a later genetic analysis, fewer N-insertions in productive TCRs were reported among donors in an Asian-associated ancestry cluster than the roughly 700-donor mean. Sequencing depth was assumed to be roughly uniform across donors in the presence/absence analyses, though that assumption may not hold. In a later analysis, most CMV-associated TCR beta chains were found to appear HLA-restricted, with HLA associations seemingly driven largely by CMV exposure. The earlier analysis of about 600 of the donors excluded roughly 16 rarely observed V segments, including chromosome 9 orphons, because counts were too low. Several of the top co-occurrence clusters appeared to be linked to parvovirus B19, influenza, CMV and Epstein-Barr virus, according to a later analysis. A further reported finding was that TCR beta sequences accurately predicted the HLA-A and HLA-B alleles for most subjects in the first cohort. In vitro tests confirmed that a few of the cytomegalovirus-associated TCR beta chains recognize cytomegalovirus antigens. The classifier was reported to diagnose cytomegalovirus status with high specificity and sensitivity in both the original cohort and the validation cohort. When HLA alleles, especially DR and DQ, strongly co-occurred, attributing TCR associations to individual alleles was difficult. The cohort was sequenced for TCR beta chains only, and without alpha or paired-chain data the features that could be detected were limited. HLA typing was unavailable for some donors at each locus, so association tests used only the typed subset.

The library was obtained by the immunoSEQ multiplex PCR assay. For the multiplex PCR, a mixture combining 60 forward primers for TCR Vbeta segments and 13 reverse primers for TCR Jbeta segments was used. The CDR3 region of rearranged TCR beta genes was amplified from genomic DNA with a multiplex PCR assay. The Illumina HiSeq System was used to sequence the amplified TCR beta libraries as 87-base-pair reads. Per the authors' processing: Across the 700 or so repertoires, a later analysis counted tens of millions of unique TCR beta chains, around 11 million of which were shared by at least two donors. Raw reads were error-corrected and collapsed into unique sequences with a nearest-neighbor algorithm that merged closely related sequences to remove PCR and sequencing errors. CDR3 sequences were aligned to IMGT reference sequences to assign V, D and J gene segments. For a sequence to be retained, a match of at least six nucleotides was required to both a V gene segment and a J gene segment. Rearrangements were called productive when the CDR3 lacked stop codons and stayed in frame with V and J; all others were non-productive. Following IMGT convention, CDR3 was defined as the stretch from the second conserved V-encoded cysteine up to the conserved J-encoded phenylalanine. In an earlier analysis of just under 600 of the donors, sequences lacking an unambiguous match to a single V gene segment were excluded. An earlier analysis of a few hundred of the donors called V segments functional above 56.7% productive rearrangements and segregating when the between-donor standard deviation exceeded 5%. A statistical classification framework was built to diagnose cytomegalovirus status from the catalog of TCR beta chain sequences. In a later analysis, V and J genes were assigned by comparing TCR nucleotide sequences against IMGT/GENE-DB human TR gene sequences. The TCRdist pipeline was used in a later analysis to assign CDR3 sequences and most-parsimonious VDJ recombination scenarios. A later analysis defined each TCR beta chain by its CDR3 amino acid sequence plus V-gene family, and excluded reads lacking a unique V-gene family. In a later analysis, some 600 highly shared, low-generation-probability nucleotide sequences were removed to address suspected cross-contamination and a sequencing artifact. For each public chain, a later analysis derived a clonal expansion index from normalized ranks of inferred template counts within each repertoire. In a later analysis, generation probabilities were computed with a VDJ recombination model fitted to out-of-frame rearrangements, and the resulting probabilities were checked against IGoR. In a later analysis, hypergeometric tests were used to score TCR-TCR, TCR-HLA and TCR-CMV co-occurrence, with a repertoire-size bias correction applied to TCR pairs. In a later analysis, false discovery rates were estimated by permuting HLA or CMV assignments 20 times. In a later analysis, co-occurring TCRs were grouped using DBSCAN, with TCRdist sequence similarity added in when clustering inside HLA-allele-positive subsets. Co-occurrence clustering excluded repertoires with fewer than 30,000 or more than 120,000 public chains, plus five with anomalous nucleotide sharing. Sourced from immuneACCESS, this table was stored by TCRdb with only in-frame sequences that have V and J called. A share of the clones is absent; for the studies checked, an unresolved V gene accounts for under half, and the remainder has no known explanation. That table furnishes V, J and clone size, whereas the DNA furnished D and trimming. The sample table lists some 150,000 clones, approximately 77% of them with a count of one. The ten largest clones represent over 1.3% of the sample.

The cohort was made up of approximately 700 healthy bone marrow donors. All cohort members were sampled while nominally healthy, although unrecorded immune exposures were likely present. The donor was CMV seronegative and belonged to the group of 352 seronegative cohort members. Each donor provided a peripheral blood sample, and peripheral blood mononuclear cells were used for TCR beta sequencing. Genomic DNA was extracted from the blood cell samples with the Qiagen DNeasy Blood Extraction Kit. The germline V gene encodes CDR1 SEHNR and CDR2 FQNEAQ (reference sequence). Cut back by 7 bases and 4 bases, the V and J ends lie 6 bases apart. The CDR3 runs 11 amino acids, cysteine and phenylalanine included. Left in the record is the CDR3 DNA by itself, 33 bases read in frame from the first base.

Sequencing used PBMCs. The chain is made from TRBV7-9 and TRBJ2-3, with no confidently assigned D gene. This TCR was recovered from a woman between 40 and 55 years old in good health and CMV-seronegative. CDR3 region: CASTLSDTQYF. The DNA sequence reads TGTGCCAGCACCCTTTCAGATACGCAGTATTTT.